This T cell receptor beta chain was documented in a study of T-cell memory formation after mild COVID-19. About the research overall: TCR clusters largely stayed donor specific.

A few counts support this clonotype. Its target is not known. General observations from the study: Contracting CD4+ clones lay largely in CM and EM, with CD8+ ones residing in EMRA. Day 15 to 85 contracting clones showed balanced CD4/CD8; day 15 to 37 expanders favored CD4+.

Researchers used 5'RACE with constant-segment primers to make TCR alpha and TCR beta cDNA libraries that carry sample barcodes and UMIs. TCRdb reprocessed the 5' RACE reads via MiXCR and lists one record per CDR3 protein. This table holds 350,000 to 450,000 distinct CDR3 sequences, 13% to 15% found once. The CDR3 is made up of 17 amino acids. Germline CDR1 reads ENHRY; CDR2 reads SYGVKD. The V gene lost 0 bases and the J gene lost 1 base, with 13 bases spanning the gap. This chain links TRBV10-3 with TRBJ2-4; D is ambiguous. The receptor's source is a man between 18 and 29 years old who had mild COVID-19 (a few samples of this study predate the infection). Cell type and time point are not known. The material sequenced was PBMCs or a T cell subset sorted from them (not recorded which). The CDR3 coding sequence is TGTGCCATCAGTGAGTCATTAGTGCTCCGGGCCAAAAACATTCAGTACTTC. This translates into CAISESLVLRAKNIQYF.